What follows is one T cell receptor (beta chain) and its context. As yet, its antigen is unknown. Germline lookup yields CDR1 SNHLY and CDR2 FYNNEI. Germline trimming cut 0 bases from V and 2 bases from J; bases unmatched to any gene: 13. The CDR3 loop spans 19 amino acids. For repertoire sequencing, the TCR beta CDR3 regions were amplified from RNA transcripts. HTBI primers served in a first-round RT-PCR, which a second-round multiplex PCR followed. TCRdb reanalysed the multiplex PCR reads using MiXCR and keeps one entry per CDR3 protein. The sample lists a few hundred thousand distinct CDR3 sequences; roughly 15% were seen once. The record originates from a study of Graves' ophthalmopathy and Graves' hyperthyroidism. Regarding the study as a whole: For separating ophthalmopathy from stable hyperthyroidism, a 13-signature model gave under 90% sensitivity and approximately 80% specificity. Most thyroid-expanded clonotypes exceeding 0.001 frequency were also found in blood.

A volume of 9.5 to 10 ml of fresh peripheral blood supplied the PBMCs. The receptor's source is an adult woman with stable Graves' hyperthyroidism. The specimen was peripheral blood. The gene calls are TRBV2 and TRBJ2-3; 8 nucleotides line up with TRBD2. The CDR3 sequence is CASSEALRVSGSYTDTQYF. The CDR3 region has the DNA TGTGCCAGCAGTGAAGCGCTTCGGGTAAGCGGGAGCTACACAGATACGCAGTATTTT.